The 30 T cell receptor beta chains below come from one sample, sequenced in a study of cytomegalovirus exposure and HLA in healthy donors. PCR was performed using 60 Vbeta and 13 Jbeta primers. TCRdb keeps only in-frame clones here, not all; method: immunoSEQ multiplex PCR. The repertoire holds around 100,000 clones, around 85% seen once, with about 3.9% in the top ten. Source material: PBMCs. All receptors come from a young man in good health and CMV-seronegative.

The chain couples TRBV5-1 to TRBJ1-3; D unresolved. Trimming left V 4 bases short and J 2 bases short, with 7 bases between. CDR1 SGHRS and CDR2 YFSETQ come from the germline V gene. The CDR3 sequence is 13 residues long. In nucleotides, the CDR3 is TGCGCCAGCAGCCCTACCACTGGAAACACCATATATTTT. It is translated as CASSPTTGNTIYF.

This chain connects TRBV7-6 to TRBJ2-7; 8 bases are a match to TRBD1. Trimming removed 5 bases from V and 3 bases from J; junction bases left unmatched: 6. The CDR3 is made up of 14 amino acids. The germline V gene encodes CDR1 SGHVS and CDR2 FNYEAQ. The CDR3 coding sequence is TGTGCCAGCAGCGCCGGACAGGGCTACTACGAGCAGTACTTC. This gives the protein CASSAGQGYYEQYF.

The chain recombines TRBV27 with TRBJ2-7, with 8 bases that match TRBD2. With 8 bases clipped from V and 0 bases from J, the junction kept 12 bases outside the gene matches. Per the germline V gene, CDR1 is MNHEY and CDR2 is SMNVEV (reference sequence). This CDR3 comprises 16 residues. This chain's CDR3 is CASHQVRGTSSYEQYF. In nucleotides, the CDR3 is TGTGCCAGCCACCAGGTCCGGGGGACTAGCTCCTACGAGCAGTACTTC.

The rearrangement joins TRBV11-1 to TRBJ2-5; D may be TRBD1 (6 bases). Germline CDR1 and CDR2: SGHAT and FQDESV (reference sequence). Deletions cut 1 base from V and 4 bases from J, with 13 bases between. The CDR3 is 15 residues long. CDR3 in amino acids: CASSLVLGGGETQYF. The CDR3, as DNA: TGTGCCAGCAGCTTAGTTCTTGGGGGCGGAGAGACCCAGTACTTC.

The chain has TRBV5-6 and TRBJ2-6, with D uncertain. V was pared by 2 bases and J by 0 bases, with 15 bases between. The CDR3 totals 18 residues. Germline V gene lookup returns CDR1 SGHDT and CDR2 YYEEEE. CDR3 sequence reads: CASSFLFQVVSGANVLTF. DNA of the CDR3: TGTGCCAGCAGCTTTCTTTTCCAGGTTGTCTCTGGGGCCAACGTCCTGACTTTC.

V gene TRBV9 combines with J gene TRBJ2-5, with 12 bases that match TRBD2. The CDR3 sequence is 17 residues long. The germline V gene encodes CDR1 SGDLS and CDR2 YYNGEE. V lost 1 base and J lost 3; bases outside the gene matches: 7. CDR3 DNA: TGTGCCAGCAGCGTAAAACTAGCGGGGGGCAACGAAGAGACCCAGTACTTC. Its protein product is CASSVKLAGGNEETQYF.

This chain connects TRBV5-1 to TRBJ1-4; possible D gene TRBD1, 6 bases. This CDR3 is built from 15 residues. Looked up from germline, CDR1 is SGHRS and CDR2 is YFSETQ. V lost 0 bases and J 6 bases, leaving 12 bases between the germline ends. The DNA for the CDR3 is TGCGCCAGCAGCTTGGAGGGGGGGGGCGATGAAAAACTGTTTTTT. Amino acid sequence: CASSLEGGGDEKLFF.

The CDR3 here is CASSPSPTGDTQYF. The CDR3 bases are TGTGCCAGCAGCCCTAGCCCGACAGGGGATACGCAGTATTTT. The rearrangement uses TRBV14 and TRBJ2-3; 7 bases map to TRBD1. Germline CDR1 and CDR2: SGHDN and FVKESK. There are 14 residues in the CDR3. V dropped 4 bases and J dropped 6; count of bases not matched to a gene: 7.

CDR3 residues: CASSIVQGAGANVLTF. The CDR3 nucleotides read TGCGCCAGCAGTATAGTCCAGGGGGCTGGGGCCAACGTCCTGACTTTC. The V call is TRBV5-1, the J call TRBJ2-6; 7 nucleotides line up with TRBD1. The CDR3 totals 16 residues. Trimming cost V 5 bases and J 2 bases; bases outside gene matches: 7. The germline gives CDR1 SGHRS, CDR2 YFSETQ.

The rearrangement joins TRBV6-1 to TRBJ2-2; TRBD1 might be the D (5 bases). This CDR3 is 13 amino acids long. CDR1 MNHNS and CDR2 SASEGT come from the germline V gene. Trimming pared 2 bases from V and 5 bases from J, leaving 6 bases between. This CDR3 reads CASSEQGTGELFF. The CDR3 coding sequence is TGTGCCAGCAGTGAACAGGGAACCGGGGAGCTGTTTTTT.

The genes are TRBV27 and TRBJ1-2, with D unresolved. V dropped 2 bases and J dropped 3 bases, with 7 bases sitting between them. The CDR3 spans 13 residues. Germline V gene lookup returns CDR1 MNHEY and CDR2 SMNVEV (reference sequence). CDR3 loop: CASSLRSHYGYTF. CDR3 nucleotides: TGTGCCAGCAGTTTACGTTCCCACTATGGCTACACCTTC.

J is TRBJ2-7 and V is TRBV7-2; 9 bases match TRBD1. Germline V lookup: CDR1 SGHTA, CDR2 FQGNSA. The CDR3 is 15 residues long. The ends lost 1 base at V and 7 bases at J; junction bases unmatched: 8. CDR3 coding DNA: TGTGCCAGCAGCTTAGAATCCGGGACAGGGAGTGAGCAGTACTTC. As protein: CASSLESGTGSEQYF.

The chain uses TRBV19 and TRBJ2-1, with 7 bases lining up with TRBD2. Per the germline V gene, CDR1 is LNHDA and CDR2 is SQIVND (reference sequence). V lost 7 bases to trimming and J lost 3 bases; unmatched junction nucleotides: 6. CDR3 length: 14 amino acids. This chain's CDR3 is CASTPLAGYNEQFF. The DNA of the CDR3 is TGTGCCAGTACCCCCTTAGCGGGCTACAATGAGCAGTTCTTC.

The V and J genes are TRBV11-1 and TRBJ2-5; D not resolved. V was trimmed by 1 base and J by 1 base, leaving 10 bases between them. The CDR3 is 15 amino acids. Germline values: CDR1 SGHAT, CDR2 FQDESV (reference sequence). This CDR3 reads CASSLGPNSQETQYF. CDR3 bases: TGTGCCAGCAGCTTAGGTCCGAACTCCCAAGAGACCCAGTACTTC.

As concerns this clone: Within the sample, other DNA sequences also encode this same CDR3. The CDR3 bases are TGTGCCAGCTCCTTCCGGGGGTCCTACGAGCAGTACTTC. This sequence encodes CASSFRGSYEQYF. The chain joins TRBV27 to TRBJ2-7; TRBD2 might be the D (6 bases). V gave up 8 bases and J gave up 1 base, with 12 bases separating them. The CDR3 runs to 13 residues. Germline assignment: CDR1 MNHEY and CDR2 SMNVEV (reference sequence).

The rearrangement uses TRBV7-9 and TRBJ2-7, with 10 bases matching TRBD1. This CDR3 spans 15 amino acids. The V segment lost 5 bases and the J segment 1 base; nucleotides outside the gene matches: 5. From germline, CDR1 is SEHNR and CDR2 FQNEAQ (reference sequence). CDR3 sequence: CASSRTGQGSYEQYF. The CDR3 bases are TGTGCCAGCAGCCGTACGGGACAGGGGTCCTACGAGCAGTACTTC. Full variable domain (outside the CDR3, taken from reference TRBV7-9 and TRBJ2-7): DTGVSQNPRHKITKRGQNVTFRCDPISEHNRLYWYRQTLGQGPEFLTYFQNEAQLEKSRLLSDRFSAERPKGSFSTLEIQRTEQGDSAMYLCASSRTGQGSYEQYFGPGTRLTVT.

The CDR3 region is CASSDGTGADTQYF. CDR3 nucleotides: TGTGCCAGCAGTGACGGGACAGGGGCAGATACGCAGTATTTT. V and J are TRBV6-4 and TRBJ2-3; 10 nucleotides align to TRBD1. In germline, CDR1 is MRHNA, CDR2 SNTAGT. The CDR3 totals 14 residues. J lost 4 bases, V lost 2 bases, and 0 bases had no gene match.

This sequence joins TRBV2 and TRBJ1-1, with D unresolved. V lost 5 bases to trimming and J lost 4 bases, with 20 bases between them. Germline CDR1 is SNHLY and CDR2 is FYNNEI. There are 16 residues in the CDR3. Here the CDR3 reads CASSSGKRAEGTEAFF. Here the CDR3 DNA reads TGTGCCAGCAGTTCCGGGAAGAGGGCTGAGGGCACTGAAGCTTTCTTT.

The chain links TRBV9 to TRBJ2-1; no firm D call. Germline V gene data show CDR1 as SGDLS and CDR2 as YYNGEE. V lost 4 bases and J 7 bases, leaving 9 bases between the germline ends. The CDR3 spans 12 residues. In DNA, the CDR3 is TGTGCCAGCAGCACCACTGATAATGAGCAGTTCTTC. As protein: CASSTTDNEQFF.

Notes on this clone: The same CDR3 arises from other DNA sequences in this sample as well. The V gene is TRBV6-1, the J gene TRBJ1-1; the match to TRBD1 covers 7 bases. Germline V gives CDR1 MNHNS, CDR2 SASEGT. V was pared by 10 bases and J by 1 base, with 6 bases of the junction left unmatched. This CDR3 is built from 13 residues. The CDR3 DNA reads as TGTGCCACAACGACAGGGTGGAACACTGAAGCTTTCTTT. This gives the protein CATTTGWNTEAFF.

The V call is TRBV5-4, the J call TRBJ2-7; TRBD1 matches 7 bases. Germline-derived CDR1 and CDR2 are SGHNT and YYREEE (reference sequence). The CDR3 is 13 amino acids. Losses at the gene ends were 4 bases for V and 6 bases for J; bases not matched to a gene: 7. The CDR3 protein is CASSPTGYGEQYF. The CDR3 DNA reads TGTGCCAGCAGCCCGACAGGGTACGGCGAGCAGTACTTC. Full variable domain (rest looked up from reference TRBV5-4 and TRBJ2-7): ETGVTQSPTHLIKTRGQQVTLRCSSQSGHNTVSWYQQALGQGPQFIFQYYREEENGRGNFPPRFSGLQFPNYSSELNVNALELDDSALYLCASSPTGYGEQYFGPGTRLTVT.

The chain joins TRBV5-8 to TRBJ1-4; unclear D gene. CDR3 size: 16 residues. With 1 base removed from V and 1 base from J, the gap between germline ends came to 11 bases. In germline, CDR1 is SGHTS, CDR2 YDEGEE. The CDR3 sequence: CASSLRVRGTNEKLFF. The CDR3, as DNA: TGTGCCAGCAGCTTGAGGGTCCGGGGAACTAATGAAAAACTGTTTTTT.

This clone was seen just once. The rearrangement uses TRBV25-1 and TRBJ2-7, with D maybe TRBD1 (5 bases). The CDR3 has 12 amino acids. V was pared by 7 bases and J by 2 bases, with 9 bases between. Germline V gene sequence: CDR1 MGHDK, CDR2 SYGVNS. The CDR3 sequence: CASKTGTYEQYF. The DNA of the CDR3 is TGTGCCAGCAAAACAGGAACCTACGAGCAGTACTTC.

The chain couples TRBV7-8 to TRBJ2-7; D perhaps matches TRBD2 (6 bases). V gave up 1 base and J gave up 11 bases, with 21 bases separating them. Germline lookup yields CDR1 SGHVS and CDR2 FQNEAQ. The CDR3 runs to 15 residues. CDR3 DNA sequence: TGTGCCAGCAGCTTAGGAGATGGGGGGACTGACGGGAAGTACTTC. This codes for CASSLGDGGTDGKYF.

This clone was counted only a few times. The chain has TRBV19 and TRBJ1-1; D is unresolved. Germline V gives CDR1 LNHDA, CDR2 SQIVND (reference sequence). The CDR3 spans 13 residues. Trimming shortened V by 10 bases and J by 4 bases, and 16 bases separated the two germline ends. The CDR3 sequence is CATQRGYSTEAFF. The CDR3 DNA reads as TGTGCCACTCAACGGGGATATAGCACTGAAGCTTTCTTT.

This chain links TRBV19 with TRBJ1-4, with D possibly TRBD1 on 5 matching bases. Germline V gene lookup returns CDR1 LNHDA and CDR2 SQIVND (reference sequence). The CDR3 length is 14 residues. Trimming took off 1 base at V and 5 bases at J, with 8 bases between the two ends. DNA of the CDR3: TGTGCCAGTAGTATAGGACAGAGAAATGAAAAACTGTTTTTT. Protein: CASSIGQRNEKLFF.

V is TRBV28 and J is TRBJ2-6; 10 nucleotides align to TRBD1. Germline loops: CDR1 MDHEN, CDR2 SYDVKM. The CDR3 has 19 residues. The junction had 14 bases not matched to a gene; V was cut back by 5 bases and J by 4 bases. The CDR3 nucleotides read TGTGCCAGCAGTACTATTTTCCGGGACAGGGGTGCGGGGGCCAACGTCCTGACTTTC. Its translation: CASSTIFRDRGAGANVLTF. The entire variable domain, with the rest obtained from reference TRBV28 and TRBJ2-6, is as follows: DVKVTQSSRYLVKRTGEKVFLECVQDMDHENMFWYRQDPGLGLRLIYFSYDVKMKEKGDIPEGYSVSREKKERFSLILESASTNQTSMYLCASSTIFRDRGAGANVLTFGAGSRLTVL.

The chain combines TRBV5-6 with TRBJ2-7; 10 positions agree with TRBD1. J gave up 5 bases and V 3 bases, and 8 bases lay outside the gene matches. The CDR3 extends over 15 amino acids. Germline CDR1 SGHDT, CDR2 YYEEEE. CDR3 region: CASSWTWTGGNEQYF. In DNA, the CDR3 is TGTGCCAGCAGCTGGACGTGGACAGGGGGGAACGAGCAGTACTTC. The complete variable domain, with remaining parts taken from reference TRBV5-6 and TRBJ2-7, reads DAGVTQSPTHLIKTRGQQVTLRCSPKSGHDTVSWYQQALGQGPQFIFQYYEEEERQRGNFPDRFSGHQFPNYSSELNVNALLLGDSALYLCASSWTWTGGNEQYFGPGTRLTVT.

For the CDR3, the DNA is TGCAGCGTCGGGGGAGAGACCTACGAGCAGTACTTC. Protein sequence: CSVGGETYEQYF. This sequence joins TRBV29-1 and TRBJ2-7; a possible D gene is TRBD2 (6 bases). CDR3 length: 12 residues. Germline CDR1 reads SQVTM; CDR2 reads ANQGSEA. Trimming took off 6 bases at V and 2 bases at J, with 11 bases between the two ends.

This rearrangement joins TRBV30 to TRBJ1-1; D call uncertain. CDR1 is GTSNPN and CDR2 is SVGIG in the germline V gene (reference sequence). Trimming shortened V by 4 bases and J by 1 base, and 10 bases separated the two germline ends. The CDR3 spans 13 residues. CDR3 nucleotide sequence: TGTGCCTGGATGCCCCGGGAGAACACTGAAGCTTTCTTT. Its protein is CAWMPRENTEAFF.